The following is a TCR beta chain sequence with its context. The antigen this receptor binds is unknown. Base qualities are not provided; no much larger clone lies one nucleotide away. Per the publication, the time point label means: baseline, week 1 (first vaccination visit). The sample's treatment or condition label, decoded: pre-vaccination baseline after standard-of-care therapy. The donors had newly diagnosed IDH1-mutant astrocytomas of WHO grade 3 or 4 that showed loss of nuclear ATRX. The samples were drawn from NOA16, a multicentre, single-arm, open-label phase I trial in Germany that tested a mutant IDH1 peptide vaccine in humans for the first time. Blood drawn at visit V03 was used as the baseline sample for immunogenicity testing. Genomic DNA for TCRB sequencing was isolated from EDTA blood with the DNeasy Blood and Tissue Kit. Library preparation used the immunoSEQ multiplex PCR assay. Rearranged TCR beta chain sequences were amplified using the hsTCRB Kit according to the manufacturer's protocol. TCRB libraries were sequenced on an Illumina MiSeq. The source study handled its data this way. The proprietary platform of the kit vendor was used for demultiplexing, trimming and gene mapping. Here the immuneACCESS table is served through TCRdb, limited to in-frame sequences with V and J called. Missing clones are a known gap in these copies; in checked studies unresolved V genes cover under half, and the rest lacks a known reason. V and J calls and clone size are given by that table; D and trimming were obtained from the DNA. The sample table records some 100,000 clones; 80% to 90% of these occur just once. The top ten constitute 6% to 9.5% of the sample.

These data originate in a study of a mutant IDH1 vaccine in newly diagnosed glioma (dated by TCRdb to the early 2020s). The study in broad terms: Of the roughly 31 treated patients, around 62% were male and approximately 38% were female, and the mean age was 40.4 years. Peripheral blood was collected at six visits: V03 (baseline), V05, V07, V10, V12 and V13. Longitudinal TCRB deep sequencing was performed for some 25 treated patients wherever samples were available for exploratory analyses. Before enrollment, patients had received standard therapy of radiotherapy alone, temozolomide alone, or radiochemotherapy with temozolomide; most received the combination.

The germline V gene sets CDR1 to MNHNS and CDR2 to SASEGT. The cysteine opens and the phenylalanine closes a CDR3 of 13 amino acids. Only CDR3 DNA is held: 39 bases, read in frame from base 1. V is shortened by 11 bases, J by 0 bases, and the region joining them spans 11 bases. Broad study findings and their caveats: Across multiple MHC alleles, vaccine-induced immune responses were seen in 85% to 95% of patients. Pseudoprogression seemed to be unrelated to changes in the top peripheral T cell clonotypes found by TCRB sequencing. The authors stated that sample limitations prevented analyses of patient blood samples from being reproduced. Availability determined which PBMC samples were chosen for TCRB deep sequencing.

The receptor was isolated from a woman between 45 and 60 years old with glioma. The sequencing here drew on PBMCs, taken from a glioma patient treated with radiotherapy, temozolomide or both. The chain employs TRBV6-1 and TRBJ1-3; the D gene is not confidently resolved. The sequence in DNA is TGTGCCGGACGACGGACCTCTGGAAACACCATATATTTT. Translated, this gives CAGRRTSGNTIYF.